Below, 10 T cell receptor beta chains from the same sample are listed, as sequenced in a study of T cell responses to AZD1222 COVID-19 vaccine listed by TCRdb under 2021. To prepare the library, the immunoSEQ multiplex PCR assay was applied. What TCRdb holds here is the immuneACCESS table cut down to in-frame rearrangements. Part of the clones is not present; checked against another copy, under half of the missing clones reflect an unresolved V gene, and the others are unexplained. Recorded for this sample are approximately 170,000 clones; 80% to 90% of them occurred a single time. Around 10% of the sample belongs to the ten largest clones. In light of the paper, this sample's time point label describes: about 28 days (+/-7) after the second vaccine dose. The specimen was peripheral blood, collected 28 days after the second AZD1222 dose. The receptor source for this set is an adult who received the AZD1222 COVID-19 vaccine.

The chain recombines TRBV2 with TRBJ2-3, with 14 nucleotides matching TRBD2. This CDR3 comprises 16 residues. Germline V lookup: CDR1 SNHLY, CDR2 FYNNEI. V gave up 6 bases and J gave up 5 bases; unmatched junction bases: 7. Here the CDR3 DNA reads TGTGCCAGCAGGAACGGACTAGCGGGGGGTGGAGATACGCAGTATTTT. Protein sequence: CASRNGLAGGGDTQYF.

The chain carries TRBV24-1 and TRBJ2-7; 8 positions match TRBD1. Germline lookup yields CDR1 KGHDR and CDR2 SFDVKD. V was clipped by 1 base and J by 0 bases; unmatched bases: 4. The CDR3 runs 16 residues. The CDR3 sequence is CATSDFRDRSSYEQYF. DNA for the CDR3: TGTGCCACCAGTGATTTCCGGGACAGGAGCTCCTACGAGCAGTACTTC.

The V gene is TRBV19, the J gene TRBJ1-4; no clear D. Germline values: CDR1 LNHDA, CDR2 SQIVND (reference sequence). CDR3 size: 14 residues. The V end lost 5 bases, the J end lost 4 bases, and 11 bases lay between the germline ends. CDR3 DNA sequence: TGTGCCAGTAGTCCCGGTTGGCGTAATGAAAAACTGTTTTTT. This sequence encodes CASSPGWRNEKLFF.

This chain uses TRBV5-4 with TRBJ2-1; tentatively, D is TRBD2 (5 bases). Trimming cost V 0 bases and J 5 bases, with 9 bases left between them. The CDR3 spans 14 residues. The germline V gene encodes CDR1 SGHNT and CDR2 YYREEE (reference sequence). CDR3 in amino acids: CASSLDGGHNEQFF. The CDR3 DNA follows: TGTGCCAGCAGCTTGGATGGAGGCCACAATGAGCAGTTCTTC. The complete variable domain, with remaining parts taken from reference TRBV5-4 and TRBJ2-1, reads ETGVTQSPTHLIKTRGQQVTLRCSSQSGHNTVSWYQQALGQGPQFIFQYYREEENGRGNFPPRFSGLQFPNYSSELNVNALELDDSALYLCASSLDGGHNEQFFGPGTRLTVL.

V usage is TRBV13 and J usage is TRBJ1-5; TRBD1 matches at 11 bases. Unmatched junction bases numbered 2, after V lost 4 bases and J lost 6 bases. Germline CDR1 PRHDT, CDR2 FYEKMQ (reference sequence). CDR3 length: 14 amino acids. The CDR3 DNA reads TGTGCCAGCAGCTCCGGACAGGGGGCTCAGCCCCAGCATTTT. It yields the protein CASSSGQGAQPQHF.

The chain is built from TRBV5-4 and TRBJ1-2; D is possibly TRBD1 (5 bases). Germline CDR1 reads SGHNT; CDR2 reads YYREEE (reference sequence). Trimming shortened V by 4 bases and J by 8 bases, and 18 bases separated the two germline ends. CDR3 size: 14 residues. This chain's CDR3 is CASSRGTGPMGYTF. The CDR3 DNA is TGTGCCAGCAGCCGCGGGACTGGCCCTATGGGCTACACCTTC.

V gene TRBV29-1 combines with J gene TRBJ1-2; unclear D gene. The CDR3 runs 12 residues. The V gene lost 6 bases and the J gene lost 1 base, with 9 bases spanning the gap. From germline, CDR1 is SQVTM and CDR2 ANQGSEA. CDR3 nucleotide sequence: TGCAGCGTGGCCGGGAGTAACTATGGCTACACCTTC. Translation: CSVAGSNYGYTF.

This clone was seen a single time. This chain joins TRBV11-3 and TRBJ1-1, with 7 nucleotides matching TRBD1. Germline V gene lookup returns CDR1 SGHNT and CDR2 YENEEA. The CDR3 consists of 14 residues. V lost 3 bases and J lost 4; bases outside the gene matches: 5. CDR3 loop: CASSFGQASTEAFF. Here the CDR3 DNA reads TGTGCCAGCAGCTTTGGACAGGCGAGCACTGAAGCTTTCTTT.

Here the CDR3 reads CASKPGQTNQPQHF. The CDR3 DNA reads TGTGCCAGTAAACCGGGACAGACTAATCAGCCCCAGCATTTT. This rearrangement joins TRBV19 to TRBJ1-5, with 7 bases lining up with TRBD1. The CDR3 length is 14 residues. The germline gives CDR1 LNHDA, CDR2 SQIVND (reference sequence). J was trimmed by 4 bases and V by 7 bases; bases with no gene match: 7.

Comments on this clone: Other DNA sequences within the sample encode an identical CDR3. The V and J genes are TRBV19 and TRBJ1-1; 7 nucleotides match TRBD1. Germline CDR1 and CDR2: LNHDA and SQIVND (reference sequence). This CDR3 has 14 residues. V shed 5 bases, J shed 5 bases, and the junction held 8 bases outside the gene matches. The CDR3 region is CASSQRQGRTEAFF. The CDR3 coding sequence is TGTGCCAGTAGTCAAAGACAGGGTCGAACTGAAGCTTTCTTT.